The 21 T cell receptor beta chains presented below share a single source sample, sequenced in a study of blood T cell repertoires in COVID-19. Clones were read by immunoSEQ multiplex PCR, and TCRdb kept only the in-frame ones, dropping some. The profile shows about 310,000 clones, 87% of them singletons. The source material was peripheral blood. The source of these receptors is a man aged 50-59 years with active or convalescent COVID-19.

This clone was counted a few times. This rearrangement joins TRBV5-1 to TRBJ2-2; D gene ambiguous. This CDR3 is 13 amino acids long. V lost 4 bases and J lost 2, with 6 bases in between. From germline, CDR1 is SGHRS and CDR2 YFSETQ. This CDR3 is CASSLTNTGELFF. CDR3 nucleotides: TGCGCCAGCAGCCTAACTAACACCGGGGAGCTGTTTTTT.

V and J are TRBV6-5 and TRBJ1-4; no clear D. Trimming took 4 bases from V and 8 from J, leaving 5 bases between them. This CDR3 spans 11 amino acids. Germline V gene data show CDR1 as MNHEY and CDR2 as SVGAGI. The CDR3 region has the DNA TGTGCCAGCAGTTCAGGCGAAAAACTGTTTTTT. Protein: CASSSGEKLFF.

This clone was counted a single time. J is TRBJ2-5 and V is TRBV6-5; TRBD2 matches 12 bases. The CDR3 consists of 15 residues. In germline, CDR1 is MNHEY, CDR2 SVGAGI. V was pared by 6 bases and J by 3 bases, with 5 bases of the junction left unmatched. The CDR3 sequence is CASRLAGGPEETQYF. CDR3 nucleotides: TGTGCCAGCAGACTAGCGGGGGGACCAGAAGAGACCCAGTACTTC.

The chain uses TRBV29-1 and TRBJ2-5, with D tentatively TRBD1 (5 bases). There are 11 residues in the CDR3. Looked up from germline, CDR1 is SQVTM and CDR2 is ANQGSEA. V gave up 4 bases and J gave up 5 bases, with 8 bases separating them. CDR3 sequence (DNA): TGCAGCGTTGCAGGGTTTGAGACCCAGTACTTC. Amino acid sequence: CSVAGFETQYF.

The rearrangement links TRBV6-5 to TRBJ1-5; possible D gene TRBD1, 6 bases. Per germline, CDR1 MNHEY and CDR2 SVGAGI. The CDR3 contains 15 residues. Trimming removed 4 bases from V and 5 bases from J, with 15 bases in between. The CDR3 is CASSSTGRGYQPQHF. The CDR3 coding sequence is TGTGCCAGCAGTTCCACAGGGCGAGGCTATCAGCCCCAGCATTTT.

The chain couples TRBV6-5 to TRBJ1-2; no firm D call. The V gene lost 8 bases and the J gene lost 0 bases, with 16 bases spanning the gap. Germline CDR1 MNHEY, CDR2 SVGAGI. The CDR3 runs 15 residues. In nucleotides, the CDR3 is TGTGCCAGCCTTATGAACCCCTCAGCTAACTATGGCTACACCTTC. It yields the protein CASLMNPSANYGYTF.

The V gene is TRBV7-2, the J gene TRBJ2-7; TRBD1 matches 8 bases. Germline V gene sequence: CDR1 SGHTA, CDR2 FQGNSA. The CDR3 is 14 amino acids. The ends lost 5 bases at V and 6 bases at J; junction bases unmatched: 9. The CDR3 nucleotides are TGTGCCAGCAGCCCAAGGCAGGGGGCAAGCGAGCAGTACTTC. This encodes CASSPRQGASEQYF.

The chain uses TRBV27 and TRBJ2-7, with TRBD2 matching over 14 bases. In germline, CDR1 is MNHEY, CDR2 SMNVEV (reference sequence). V dropped 1 base and J dropped 7; count of bases not matched to a gene: 9. The CDR3 loop spans 17 amino acids. As DNA, the CDR3 is TGTGCCAGCAGTTTATTCTCCGGGACTAGCGGGGGTCGGGAGCAGTACTTC. Its translation: CASSLFSGTSGGREQYF.

The rearrangement joins TRBV24-1 to TRBJ2-3; 14 nucleotides agree with TRBD2. Losses at the gene ends were 4 bases for V and 5 bases for J; bases not matched to a gene: 7. Per the germline V gene, CDR1 is KGHDR and CDR2 is SFDVKD. CDR3 size: 17 residues. The CDR3 reads CATSDSGLAGDQDTQYF. The CDR3, as DNA: TGTGCCACCAGTGACTCGGGACTAGCGGGGGACCAAGATACGCAGTATTTT.

V and J are TRBV2 and TRBJ2-2; 8 bases line up with TRBD2. V lost 8 bases, J lost 5 bases, and 4 bases stayed unmatched. Germline CDR1 and CDR2: SNHLY and FYNNEI. The CDR3 loop spans 13 amino acids. The CDR3 DNA sequence: TGTGCCAGCGCCGGCGGGAGGACCGGGGAGCTGTTTTTT. This encodes CASAGGRTGELFF.

The V gene is TRBV19, the J gene TRBJ1-1; D remains unclear. The CDR3 has 15 residues. Germline V CDR1 and CDR2: LNHDA, SQIVND (reference sequence). V dropped 10 bases and J dropped 0 bases, with 18 bases sitting between them. The CDR3: CANRYVSGMNTEAFF. As DNA, the CDR3 is TGTGCCAATAGATACGTATCAGGTATGAACACTGAAGCTTTCTTT.

This chain connects TRBV27 to TRBJ2-3; the match to TRBD1 covers 7 bases. The CDR3 runs 13 residues. CDR1 is MNHEY and CDR2 is SMNVEV in the germline V gene (reference sequence). Trimming at V came to 4 bases and at J to 8 bases, leaving 6 bases not matched to a gene. DNA of the CDR3: TGTGCCAGCAGTTGGGGACAGTCTTTTACGCAGTATTTT. Its protein is CASSWGQSFTQYF.

The chain carries TRBV6-5 and TRBJ1-1; 10 nucleotides line up with TRBD1. The trim removed 2 bases at V and 5 bases at J, leaving 8 bases unmatched. CDR1 is MNHEY, CDR2 SVGAGI, per germline. The CDR3 covers 16 residues. CDR3 in amino acids: CASSYPRDRGGTEAFF. As DNA, the CDR3 is TGTGCCAGCAGTTACCCTCGGGACAGGGGAGGGACTGAAGCTTTCTTT.

This chain joins TRBV7-9 and TRBJ2-3; D is ambiguous. Germline V CDR1 and CDR2: SEHNR, FQNEAQ (reference sequence). With 4 bases removed from V and 5 bases from J, the gap between germline ends came to 13 bases. There are 14 residues in the CDR3. DNA for the CDR3: TGTGCCAGCAGCTCCCGATCCCGCGTAGATACGCAGTATTTT. It translates to CASSSRSRVDTQYF.

The count of this clone is one. The chain uses TRBV9 and TRBJ2-2; TRBD2 matches 12 bases. The germline CDR1 and CDR2 sequences are SGDLS and YYNGEE. This CDR3 contains 15 residues. With 4 bases clipped from V and 6 bases from J, the junction kept 4 bases outside the gene matches. The CDR3 DNA reads as TGTGCCAGCAGCTCGACTAGCGGGAGACCCGGGGAGCTGTTTTTT. It encodes CASSSTSGRPGELFF.

CDR3 nucleotides: TGTGCCACCAGGGACCGGACTAGCGGCTCCGGGGAGCTGTTTTTT. Amino acid sequence: CATRDRTSGSGELFF. This sequence joins TRBV24-1 and TRBJ2-2, with 10 positions matching TRBD2. J lost 6 bases, V lost 7 bases, and 7 bases had no gene match. Germline V gives CDR1 KGHDR, CDR2 SFDVKD. The CDR3 extends over 15 amino acids.

This clone appeared a single time. The chain carries TRBV30 and TRBJ2-4; D is possibly TRBD1 (6 bases). CDR1 and CDR2 (germline): GTSNPN, SVGIG (reference sequence). The length of the CDR3 is 16 residues. V lost 0 bases to trimming and J lost 2 bases, with 14 bases between them. The CDR3 loop reads CAWSVQGRGPKNIQYF. DNA of the CDR3: TGTGCCTGGAGTGTACAGGGCAGGGGTCCCAAAAACATTCAGTACTTC.

The J gene is TRBJ1-1, the V gene TRBV7-8; TRBD1 agrees at 9 bases. The CDR3 is 14 residues long. The ends lost 1 base at V and 11 bases at J; junction bases unmatched: 8. From germline, CDR1 is SGHVS and CDR2 FQNEAQ. The DNA for the CDR3 is TGTGCCAGCAGCTTAGAAAACAGGGGGCCCGTGGCTTTCTTT. This sequence encodes CASSLENRGPVAFF.

V and J are TRBV6-5 and TRBJ1-1, with TRBD1 matching over 7 bases. This CDR3 is built from 13 residues. Germline V gene data show CDR1 as MNHEY and CDR2 as SVGAGI. After removal of 7 bases from V and 3 bases from J, the junction contained 5 bases not matched to a gene. DNA of the CDR3: TGTGCCAGCACCGGGACAGAGTACACTGAAGCTTTCTTT. This translates into CASTGTEYTEAFF.

Of note for this clone: The identical CDR3 is also encoded by other nucleotide sequences in the sample. The rearrangement links TRBV18 to TRBJ2-6; D might be TRBD1 (6 bases). This CDR3 is built from 15 residues. Trimming took 6 bases from V and 1 from J, leaving 10 bases between them. Germline assignment: CDR1 KGHSH and CDR2 LQKENI. CDR3 region: CASSSQGSGANVLTF. In DNA, the CDR3 is TGTGCCAGCTCCTCACAGGGTTCTGGGGCCAACGTCCTGACTTTC.

V usage is TRBV24-1 and J usage is TRBJ2-7; 9 bases agree with TRBD2. Germline V lookup: CDR1 KGHDR, CDR2 SFDVKD. V shed 3 bases, J shed 4 bases, and the junction held 6 bases outside the gene matches. CDR3 length equals 15 residues. This CDR3 reads CATSDPTSGAYEQYF. The CDR3 bases are TGTGCCACCAGTGATCCGACTAGCGGCGCATACGAGCAGTACTTC.